Described below is a single T cell receptor (beta chain) sequence and its context. The data were taken from a study of blood T cell repertoires in COVID-19. Profiling relied on immunoSEQ multiplex PCR, and the TCRdb table lists in-frame clones only, not all of them. The repertoire consists of approximately 350,000 clones, with around 83% occurring once and the leading ten covering approximately 3%. Germline V gene lookup returns CDR1 LGHDT and CDR2 YNNKEL (reference sequence). The CDR3 is 15 amino acids. Trimming stripped 3 bases from V and 10 bases from J, with 16 bases between. The sequenced sample was peripheral blood. The clonotype was recovered from a man aged 30 to 39 with active or convalescent COVID-19. The V call is TRBV3-1 (or the pseudogene TRBV3-2), the J call TRBJ1-6; TRBD1 might be the D (6 bases). The CDR3 spells CASSQGPYRASPLHF. The CDR3 DNA sequence: TGTGCCAGCAGCCAGGGCCCTTACAGGGCATCACCCCTCCACTTT.